This is a list of T cell receptor beta chains from one sample in a study of T cell repertoires in cytomegalovirus infection. These receptors have no known antigen. A single record per CDR3 protein comes from TCRdb applying MiXCR to the reads. Of fewer than 1,000,000 distinct CDR3 sequences listed, approximately 33% are singletons. The sequencing here drew on cultured CD8+ T cells from PBMCs, taken from culture after CMV antigen stimulation. The receptor set was obtained from a human donor in good health (CMV status not recorded). Some clones in this sample may be carry-over from other donors' samples. The CDR3 runs from the conserved cysteine through the conserved F or W. Fields, in order: D gene, CDR3 length, clone size, V gene, J gene, CDR3 protein, CDR3 DNA. D genes are given only for firm matches. Clone size is given for some rows only: seen once, a few or many times, or a class if the clone is expanded.

D gene: TRBD1
CDR3 length: 15
clone size: -
V gene: TRBV12-3/TRBV12-4
J gene: TRBJ1-2
CDR3 protein: CASSPGQGLNYGYTF
CDR3 DNA: TGTGCCAGCAGCCCGGGACAGGGGCTTAACTATGGCTACACCTTC

D gene: -
CDR3 length: 13
clone size: many
V gene: TRBV7-9
J gene: TRBJ2-6
CDR3 protein: CASSSPGANVLTF
CDR3 DNA: TGTGCCAGCTCCAGCCCTGGGGCCAACGTCCTGACTTTC

D gene: -
CDR3 length: 14
clone size: few
V gene: TRBV19
J gene: TRBJ2-5
CDR3 protein: CASSILGFGETQYF
CDR3 DNA: TGTGCCAGTAGTATATTGGGTTTCGGGGAGACCCAGTACTTC

D gene: -
CDR3 length: 15
clone size: many
V gene: TRBV5-5
J gene: TRBJ1-1
CDR3 protein: CASSLARISNTEAFF
CDR3 DNA: TGTGCCAGCAGCCTTGCCCGGATATCGAACACTGAAGCTTTCTTT

D gene: TRBD1
CDR3 length: 14
clone size: -
V gene: TRBV6-1
J gene: TRBJ1-2
CDR3 protein: CASSDFGTGQGYTF
CDR3 DNA: TGTGCCAGCAGTGATTTCGGGACAGGGCAAGGCTACACCTTC

D gene: -
CDR3 length: 14
clone size: few
V gene: TRBV27
J gene: TRBJ2-7
CDR3 protein: CASSLAVDSYEQYF
CDR3 DNA: TGTGCCAGCAGTCTAGCAGTGGACTCCTACGAGCAGTACTTC

D gene: -
CDR3 length: 13
clone size: -
V gene: TRBV10-3
J gene: TRBJ2-5
CDR3 protein: CAISEYQEETQYF
CDR3 DNA: TGTGCCATCAGTGAATACCAGGAAGAGACCCAGTACTTC

D gene: -
CDR3 length: 14
clone size: -
V gene: TRBV27
J gene: TRBJ1-1
CDR3 protein: CASSLSPTGPPAFF
CDR3 DNA: TGTGCCAGCAGTTTATCGCCCACAGGGCCACCTGCTTTCTTT

D gene: -
CDR3 length: 13
clone size: once
V gene: TRBV12-3/TRBV12-4
J gene: TRBJ1-5
CDR3 protein: CASKVTGGQPQHF
CDR3 DNA: TGTGCCAGCAAAGTGACAGGCGGTCAGCCCCAGCATTTT

D gene: TRBD1
CDR3 length: 22
clone size: -
V gene: TRBV6-2/TRBV6-3
J gene: TRBJ2-2
CDR3 protein: CASRNSSSGGLVVRENTGELFF
CDR3 DNA: TGTGCCAGCAGAAACTCTTCCTCAGGGGGCCTAGTAGTTCGCGAGAACACCGGGGAGCTGTTTTTT

D gene: TRBD2
CDR3 length: 13
clone size: once
V gene: TRBV5-1
J gene: TRBJ2-2
CDR3 protein: CARGLGNTGELFF
CDR3 DNA: TGCGCCAGGGGACTAGGGAACACCGGGGAGCTGTTTTTT

D gene: -
CDR3 length: 12
clone size: many
V gene: TRBV6-1
J gene: TRBJ2-7
CDR3 protein: CASSAGSYEQYF
CDR3 DNA: TGTGCCAGCAGTGCAGGGTCCTACGAGCAGTACTTC

D gene: -
CDR3 length: 16
clone size: -
V gene: TRBV29-1
J gene: TRBJ2-5
CDR3 protein: CSVEDQVQGRVETQYF
CDR3 DNA: TGCAGCGTTGAAGATCAAGTGCAGGGTCGGGTCGAGACCCAGTACTTC

D gene: -
CDR3 length: 12
clone size: -
V gene: TRBV12-3/TRBV12-4
J gene: TRBJ1-4
CDR3 protein: CASALLGEKLFF
CDR3 DNA: TGTGCCTCAGCCTTACTCGGGGAAAAACTGTTTTTT

D gene: -
CDR3 length: 14
clone size: -
V gene: TRBV7-6
J gene: TRBJ1-1
CDR3 protein: CASLGGKENTEAFF
CDR3 DNA: TGTGCCAGCTTAGGTGGAAAGGAGAACACTGAAGCTTTCTTT

D gene: -
CDR3 length: 11
clone size: few
V gene: TRBV10-3
J gene: TRBJ1-1
CDR3 protein: CAIGSNTEAFF
CDR3 DNA: TGTGCCATCGGGTCGAACACTGAAGCTTTCTTT

D gene: -
CDR3 length: 15
clone size: -
V gene: TRBV6-5
J gene: TRBJ2-5
CDR3 protein: CASSYSGTVKETQYF
CDR3 DNA: TGTGCCAGCAGTTACTCCGGGACGGTCAAAGAGACCCAGTACTTC

D gene: -
CDR3 length: 13
clone size: once
V gene: TRBV6-5
J gene: TRBJ1-1
CDR3 protein: CASSASWNTEAFF
CDR3 DNA: TGTGCCAGCAGTGCGAGTTGGAACACTGAAGCTTTCTTT

D gene: -
CDR3 length: 16
clone size: -
V gene: TRBV7-6
J gene: TRBJ2-2
CDR3 protein: CASSPTLLANTGELFF
CDR3 DNA: TGTGCCAGCAGCCCTACTTTACTCGCGAACACCGGGGAGCTGTTTTTT

D gene: -
CDR3 length: 14
clone size: -
V gene: TRBV24-1
J gene: TRBJ2-1
CDR3 protein: CATSDYTGYNEQFF
CDR3 DNA: TGTGCCACCAGTGATTATACAGGGTACAATGAGCAGTTCTTC

D gene: -
CDR3 length: 14
clone size: once
V gene: TRBV15
J gene: TRBJ2-2
CDR3 protein: CATSVQENTGELFF
CDR3 DNA: TGTGCCACCAGCGTGCAGGAGAACACCGGGGAGCTGTTTTTT

D gene: -
CDR3 length: 14
clone size: few
V gene: TRBV12-3/TRBV12-4
J gene: TRBJ1-2
CDR3 protein: CASSPRQVRDGYTF
CDR3 DNA: TGTGCCAGCAGTCCTAGACAGGTACGGGATGGCTACACCTTC

D gene: -
CDR3 length: 16
clone size: -
V gene: TRBV28
J gene: TRBJ1-6
CDR3 protein: CASSIPERGGNSPLHF
CDR3 DNA: TGTGCCAGCAGCATCCCCGAAAGAGGAGGTAATTCACCCCTCCACTTT

D gene: -
CDR3 length: 19
clone size: -
V gene: TRBV7-9
J gene: TRBJ2-5
CDR3 protein: CASSLAGVGRLQAQETQYF
CDR3 DNA: TGTGCCAGCAGCTTAGCGGGAGTGGGTCGTCTACAGGCACAAGAGACCCAGTACTTC

D gene: -
CDR3 length: 13
clone size: -
V gene: TRBV6-1
J gene: TRBJ2-1
CDR3 protein: CASRPQDYNEQFF
CDR3 DNA: TGTGCCAGCAGACCACAGGATTACAATGAGCAGTTCTTC

D gene: TRBD1
CDR3 length: 16
clone size: -
V gene: TRBV7-6
J gene: TRBJ2-7
CDR3 protein: CASSSGTGGLIYEQYF
CDR3 DNA: TGTGCCAGCAGCTCCGGGACAGGGGGCCTAATCTACGAGCAGTACTTC

D gene: -
CDR3 length: 10
clone size: -
V gene: TRBV7-9
J gene: TRBJ1-2
CDR3 protein: CASSLRDYTF
CDR3 DNA: TGTGCCAGCAGCTTAAGGGACTACACCTTC

D gene: TRBD2
CDR3 length: 19
clone size: -
V gene: TRBV27
J gene: TRBJ2-7
CDR3 protein: CASSPGGLAGGHSSYEQYF
CDR3 DNA: TGTGCCAGCAGTCCGGGGGGGCTAGCGGGGGGTCATAGCTCCTACGAGCAGTACTTC

D gene: -
CDR3 length: 13
clone size: -
V gene: TRBV6-5
J gene: TRBJ1-6
CDR3 protein: CASSGVYDSPLHF
CDR3 DNA: TGTGCCAGCAGCGGGGTATATGATTCACCCCTCCACTTT

D gene: -
CDR3 length: 13
clone size: -
V gene: TRBV7-6
J gene: TRBJ2-1
CDR3 protein: CANSPSRANEQFF
CDR3 DNA: TGTGCCAACAGCCCCTCCAGGGCTAATGAGCAGTTCTTC

D gene: -
CDR3 length: 13
clone size: -
V gene: TRBV24-1
J gene: TRBJ1-5
CDR3 protein: CATSISGGEPQHF
CDR3 DNA: TGTGCCACCAGTATATCGGGGGGTGAGCCCCAGCATTTT

D gene: -
CDR3 length: 15
clone size: -
V gene: TRBV7-9
J gene: TRBJ1-2
CDR3 protein: CASSPSGRGWIGYTF
CDR3 DNA: TGTGCCAGCAGCCCGTCTGGCAGGGGCTGGATTGGCTACACCTTC

D gene: -
CDR3 length: 15
clone size: few
V gene: TRBV28
J gene: TRBJ2-1
CDR3 protein: CASSPGSARDNEQFF
CDR3 DNA: TGTGCCAGCAGTCCTGGAAGCGCGCGGGACAATGAGCAGTTCTTC

D gene: -
CDR3 length: 14
clone size: -
V gene: TRBV20-1
J gene: TRBJ1-6
CDR3 protein: CSARPDPYGGPLHF
CDR3 DNA: TGCAGTGCTAGACCGGACCCATACGGGGGTCCCCTCCACTTT

D gene: -
CDR3 length: 15
clone size: -
V gene: TRBV7-8
J gene: TRBJ1-5
CDR3 protein: CASSLVGPSNQPQHF
CDR3 DNA: TGTGCCAGCAGCTTAGTGGGGCCTAGCAATCAGCCCCAGCATTTT

D gene: TRBD1
CDR3 length: 17
clone size: -
V gene: TRBV4-1
J gene: TRBJ1-1
CDR3 protein: CASSPTGMGVMNTEAFF
CDR3 DNA: TGCGCCAGCAGCCCGACAGGGATGGGAGTCATGAACACTGAAGCTTTCTTT

D gene: -
CDR3 length: 13
clone size: -
V gene: TRBV2
J gene: TRBJ1-3
CDR3 protein: CAGTGPSGNTIYF
CDR3 DNA: TGTGCCGGAACCGGGCCCTCTGGAAACACCATATATTTT

D gene: -
CDR3 length: 14
clone size: -
V gene: TRBV19
J gene: TRBJ1-2
CDR3 protein: CASSIVTGDYGYTF
CDR3 DNA: TGTGCCAGTAGTATAGTAACGGGGGACTATGGCTACACCTTC

D gene: -
CDR3 length: 15
clone size: -
V gene: TRBV12-3/TRBV12-4
J gene: TRBJ1-1
CDR3 protein: CASSLWGGAYTEAFF
CDR3 DNA: TGTGCCAGCAGTTTATGGGGGGGGGCGTACACTGAAGCTTTCTTT

D gene: TRBD1
CDR3 length: 12
clone size: -
V gene: TRBV20-1
J gene: TRBJ2-1
CDR3 protein: CSAMTGNNEQFF
CDR3 DNA: TGCAGTGCCATGACAGGGAACAATGAGCAGTTCTTC

D gene: -
CDR3 length: 14
clone size: -
V gene: TRBV29-1
J gene: TRBJ2-1
CDR3 protein: CSVAAGGDYNEQFF
CDR3 DNA: TGCAGCGTTGCCGCCGGGGGAGATTACAATGAGCAGTTCTTC

D gene: -
CDR3 length: 15
clone size: -
V gene: TRBV27
J gene: TRBJ1-3
CDR3 protein: CASSLLGDSGNTIYF
CDR3 DNA: TGTGCCAGCAGTTTATTAGGAGACTCTGGAAACACCATATATTTT

D gene: -
CDR3 length: 13
clone size: -
V gene: TRBV12-5
J gene: TRBJ1-2
CDR3 protein: CASGPGTIYGYTF
CDR3 DNA: TGTGCTAGTGGCCCGGGGACTATCTATGGCTACACCTTC

D gene: -
CDR3 length: 13
clone size: -
V gene: TRBV10-3
J gene: TRBJ1-2
CDR3 protein: CAISSDSNYGYTF
CDR3 DNA: TGTGCCATCAGTTCGGACAGTAACTATGGCTACACCTTC

D gene: -
CDR3 length: 14
clone size: -
V gene: TRBV10-1
J gene: TRBJ2-2
CDR3 protein: CASSVEGNTGELFF
CDR3 DNA: TGCGCCAGCAGTGTAGAGGGGAACACCGGGGAGCTGTTTTTT

D gene: TRBD2
CDR3 length: 14
clone size: -
V gene: TRBV12-3/TRBV12-4
J gene: TRBJ2-3
CDR3 protein: CASSSAGDTDTQYF
CDR3 DNA: TGTGCCAGCAGTTCGGCGGGGGACACAGATACGCAGTATTTT

D gene: -
CDR3 length: 16
clone size: few
V gene: TRBV12-5
J gene: TRBJ1-1
CDR3 protein: CASGFWGPDVNTEAFF
CDR3 DNA: TGTGCTAGTGGTTTTTGGGGGCCCGACGTGAACACTGAAGCTTTCTTT

D gene: -
CDR3 length: 17
clone size: -
V gene: TRBV12-5
J gene: TRBJ2-5
CDR3 protein: CASGPPIKGGSQETQYF
CDR3 DNA: TGTGCTAGTGGCCCTCCGATAAAGGGCGGCTCTCAAGAGACCCAGTACTTC

D gene: -
CDR3 length: 14
clone size: -
V gene: TRBV5-5
J gene: TRBJ2-1
CDR3 protein: CASSLAGAGDEQFF
CDR3 DNA: TGTGCCAGCAGCTTGGCGGGGGCGGGGGATGAGCAGTTCTTC